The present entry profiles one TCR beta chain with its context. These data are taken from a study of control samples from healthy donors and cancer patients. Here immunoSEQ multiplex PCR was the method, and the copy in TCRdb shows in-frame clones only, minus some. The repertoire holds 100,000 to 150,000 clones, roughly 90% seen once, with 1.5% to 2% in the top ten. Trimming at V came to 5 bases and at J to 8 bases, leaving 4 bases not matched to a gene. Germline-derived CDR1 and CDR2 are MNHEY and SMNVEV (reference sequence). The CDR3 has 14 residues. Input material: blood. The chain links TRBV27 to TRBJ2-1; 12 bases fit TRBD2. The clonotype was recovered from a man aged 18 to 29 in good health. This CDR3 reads CASSLTSGSYEQFF. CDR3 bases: TGTGCCAGCAGTCTGACTAGCGGGAGTTATGAGCAGTTCTTC.